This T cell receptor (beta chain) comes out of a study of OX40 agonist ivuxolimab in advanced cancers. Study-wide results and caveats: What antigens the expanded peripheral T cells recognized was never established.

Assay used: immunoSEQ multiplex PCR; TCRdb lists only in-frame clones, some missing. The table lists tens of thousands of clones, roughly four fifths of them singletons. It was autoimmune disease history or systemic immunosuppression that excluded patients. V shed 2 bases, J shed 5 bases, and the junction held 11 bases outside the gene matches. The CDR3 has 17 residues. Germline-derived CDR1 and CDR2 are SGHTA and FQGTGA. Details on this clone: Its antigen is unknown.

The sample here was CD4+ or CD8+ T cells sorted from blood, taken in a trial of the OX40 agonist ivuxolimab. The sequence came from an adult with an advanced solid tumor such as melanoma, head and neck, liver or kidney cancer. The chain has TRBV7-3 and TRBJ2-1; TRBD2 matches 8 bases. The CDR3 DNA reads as TGTGCCAGCAGCTTACCCCAGGACGGCGGGGGGAACAATGAGCAGTTCTTC. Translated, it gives CASSLPQDGGGNNEQFF.